The clone carrying this TCR beta chain has more than one count but fewer than ten. The data stem from a study of T cells in Graves' hyperthyroidism and ophthalmopathy. The germline V and J ends were trimmed by 6 bases and 7 bases, with 10 bases remaining between them. The CDR3 length is 13 residues. Germline V gene sequence: CDR1 ENHRY, CDR2 SYGVKD. Amplified TCR beta CDR3 regions came from RNA transcripts. The study used the HTBI primer set for a first-round RT-PCR of the TCR CDR3. From the multiplex PCR reads, TCRdb called clonotypes with MiXCR, one entry per CDR3 protein. This sample yields roughly 350,000 distinct CDR3 sequences, of which 14% are seen a single time; about 22% belongs to the top ten.

Sequenced: blood. The sequence was obtained from a woman in her thirties with Graves' hyperthyroidism. J is TRBJ1-6 and V is TRBV10-3, with D perhaps matching TRBD1 (5 bases). In DNA form, the CDR3 reads TGTGCCATCAGGGTCCAGGGAAATTCACCCCTCCACTTT. This translates into CAIRVQGNSPLHF.